The 21 T cell receptor beta chains below were found in one sample sequenced in a study of T cells expressing NK-cell markers. TCRdb re-called the 5' RACE reads; every CDR3 protein appears as one record, without DNA. In total, the table holds about 440,000 distinct CDR3 sequences. The source material was blood T cells: a sorted CD56 or NKG2C T cell subset, CD4+ or CD8+ T cells, or bulk PBMC T cells (not recorded which). Every receptor here comes from a woman between 18 and 70 years old in good health.

Here the CDR3 reads CSARPTLNTEAFF. The chain combines TRBV20-1 with TRBJ1-1. CDR1 and CDR2 from the germline V gene are DFQATT and SNEGSKA (reference sequence). The CDR3 has 13 residues.

V gene TRBV25-1 combines with J gene TRBJ2-2; TCRdb picks TRBD2, but there is no DNA to check that call. Looked up from germline, CDR1 is MGHDK and CDR2 is SYGVNS. The CDR3 runs 15 residues. CDR3: CAGQGGGPDTWELFF.

V gene TRBV7-9 combines with J gene TRBJ1-1. Germline V gives CDR1 SEHNR, CDR2 FQNEAQ (reference sequence). The CDR3 extends over 14 amino acids. The chain's CDR3 is CASTREIMNTEAFF.

The chain recombines TRBV10-3 with TRBJ2-4; the D gene TCRdb calls, TRBD2, cannot be checked with no DNA. CDR3 length: 16 residues. Germline CDR1 and CDR2: ENHRY and SYGVKD. CDR3 in amino acids: CAISESTGSGKNIQYF.

The rearrangement uses TRBV15 and TRBJ2-4; TCRdb proposes TRBD1, but this gene call is untestable without DNA. Per germline, CDR1 LNHNV and CDR2 YYDKDF (reference sequence). The CDR3 runs to 11 residues. The chain's CDR3 is CATGTGPIQYF.

This chain joins TRBV4-3 and TRBJ1-2; without DNA, the TCRdb call of TRBD1 cannot be checked. The V gene's germline CDR1 is LGHNA and CDR2 YSLEER. The CDR3 is made up of 15 amino acids. CDR3 residues: CASSQEAHRGYGYTF.

V and J are TRBV29-1 and TRBJ1-3; TCRdb designates TRBD1, a call that cannot be tested without DNA. Germline V lookup: CDR1 SQVTM, CDR2 ANQGSEA. This CDR3 has 12 amino acids. CDR3 amino acids: CSVRTGANTIYF.

The chain joins TRBV12-3 or TRBV12-4 to TRBJ1-2; TCRdb returns TRBD1, unconfirmable since there is no DNA. The CDR3 consists of 13 residues. The CDR3 protein is CASSPPRVYGYTF.

V gene TRBV3-1 combines with J gene TRBJ1-1; TCRdb proposes TRBD1, but this gene call is untestable without DNA. CDR3 length: 14 residues. From germline, CDR1 is LGHDT and CDR2 YNNKEL (reference sequence). The CDR3 spells CASSLGGYKTEAFF.

The chain uses TRBV5-4 and TRBJ2-4; the TRBD2 assignment by TCRdb is unverifiable without DNA. Germline V CDR1 and CDR2: SGHNT, YYREEE (reference sequence). The CDR3 has 13 residues. The CDR3 loop is CASSDGTAAIQYF.

The CDR3 sequence is CATSRPDRGNQPQHF. The chain uses TRBV15 and TRBJ1-5; TCRdb lists TRBD1, though no DNA is available to test this call. CDR1 and CDR2 from the germline V gene are LNHNV and YYDKDF (reference sequence). The CDR3 runs 15 residues. Full variable domain (missing parts from reference TRBV15 and TRBJ1-5): DAMVIQNPRYQVTQFGKPVTLSCSQTLNHNVMYWYQQKSSQAPKLLFHYYDKDFNNEADTPDNFQSRRPNTSFCFLDIRSPGLGDTAMYLCATSRPDRGNQPQHFGDGTRLSIL.

The V gene is TRBV20-1, the J gene TRBJ1-3. Germline V gene data show CDR1 as DFQATT and CDR2 as SNEGSKA (reference sequence). The CDR3 contains 13 residues. The CDR3 region is CSASLVSGNTIYF.

The rearrangement joins TRBV4-3 to TRBJ1-1; TCRdb's D gene call, TRBD1, goes unchecked for lack of DNA. This CDR3 spans 15 amino acids. The germline V gene encodes CDR1 LGHNA and CDR2 YSLEER. CDR3 loop: CASSRDFGANTEAFF.

The rearrangement joins TRBV29-1 to TRBJ2-7; TCRdb's D gene call, TRBD2, goes unchecked for lack of DNA. The CDR3 consists of 14 residues. The germline CDR1 and CDR2 sequences are SQVTM and ANQGSEA. CDR3 amino acids: CSVVGVGLEYEQYF.

The chain employs TRBV12-3 or TRBV12-4 and TRBJ2-1; the D call of TRBD2 rests on TCRdb alone, since no DNA is present to check it. CDR3 length equals 17 residues. Here the CDR3 reads CASSWRSGSVIYNEQFF.

The CDR3 is CSVLGRGSSPLHF. V is TRBV20-1 and J is TRBJ1-6; TCRdb's D gene call, TRBD1, goes unchecked for lack of DNA. The germline gives CDR1 DFQATT, CDR2 SNEGSKA (reference sequence). The CDR3 consists of 13 residues.

The rearrangement joins TRBV20-1 to TRBJ2-1; there is no DNA to check the TCRdb D call of TRBD2. The germline CDR1 and CDR2 sequences are DFQATT and SNEGSKA (reference sequence). CDR3 size: 11 residues. The CDR3 protein is CSALADNEQFF.

The rearrangement joins TRBV5-1 to TRBJ1-1. This CDR3 has 12 amino acids. CDR1 and CDR2 (germline): SGHRS, YFSETQ. CDR3 protein: CASSGGNTEAFF.

The rearrangement uses TRBV20-1 and TRBJ2-7; lacking DNA, the TRBD1 call made by TCRdb goes unchecked. CDR3 length equals 12 residues. Germline assignment: CDR1 DFQATT and CDR2 SNEGSKA (reference sequence). The CDR3 is CSARAGAYEQYF.

V is TRBV7-6 and J is TRBJ2-7; TCRdb calls TRBD1, which cannot be checked without DNA. The germline CDR1 and CDR2 sequences are SGHVS and FNYEAQ. The CDR3 spans 15 residues. CDR3 sequence: CASSAFPGPTNEQYF.

The chain employs TRBV4-3 and TRBJ1-2. CDR1 is LGHNA, CDR2 YSLEER, per germline. The CDR3 length is 16 residues. The CDR3 here is CASSPTTSTQNYGYTF.